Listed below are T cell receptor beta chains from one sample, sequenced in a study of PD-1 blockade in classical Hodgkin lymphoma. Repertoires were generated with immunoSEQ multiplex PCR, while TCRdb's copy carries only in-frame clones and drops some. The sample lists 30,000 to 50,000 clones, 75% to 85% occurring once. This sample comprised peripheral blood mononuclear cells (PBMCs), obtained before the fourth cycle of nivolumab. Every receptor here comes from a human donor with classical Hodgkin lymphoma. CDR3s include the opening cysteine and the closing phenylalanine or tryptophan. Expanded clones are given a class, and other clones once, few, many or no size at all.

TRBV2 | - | CASSEWTPEINSPLHF
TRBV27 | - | CASSLSAGEDGYTF
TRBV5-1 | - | CASSLSSWGRGAGANVLTF
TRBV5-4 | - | CASSLRAGGRSSTDTQYF
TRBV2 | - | CASWPMESVSEQFF
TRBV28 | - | CASSLSGNNQPQHF
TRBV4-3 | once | CASSQIGTVNEKLFF
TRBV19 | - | CASSIPQGTTNEKLFF
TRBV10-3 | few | CAISETRDPRTSYEQYF
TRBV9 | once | CASSAERTVLSEAFF
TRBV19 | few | CATSGGDQPQHF
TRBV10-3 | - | CAISESSEKLFF
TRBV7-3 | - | CASSLMGGPTDTQYF
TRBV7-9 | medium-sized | CASRILRGNTEAFF
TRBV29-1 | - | CSVVTGTSYEQYF
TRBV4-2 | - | CASSRLAGDYEQYF
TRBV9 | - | CASSVGLAGGGQETQYF
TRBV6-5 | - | CASSFLAGAVNEQFF
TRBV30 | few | CAWRRLRSSYNSPLHF
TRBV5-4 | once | CASSLAPGEQFF
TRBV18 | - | CASSPGQGNEKLFF
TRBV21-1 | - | CASRGDVPIFAFF
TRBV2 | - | CASSGRPWGGNTEAFF
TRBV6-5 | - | CASSFDRGHSEKLFF
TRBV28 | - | CASSSYGMNTEAFF
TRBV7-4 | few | CASSLDRSYSNQPQHF